This TCR beta chain was identified during a study of identical twins listed by TCRdb under 2016. About the study as a whole: To test whether fetal clonotypes persist, this study deep-sequenced TCR alpha and beta repertoires from monozygotic twins, from unrelated adults of various ages, and from cord blood. Replicate twin experiments were performed at different times using different library preparation protocols to rule out contamination. The research as a whole found: Zero-insertion analyses could be partly confounded by invariant T cells such as MAIT and iNKT, although diverse VJ usage argued against such confounding for most clonotypes. In monozygotic twins, out-of-frame TCR alpha sharing was systematically underestimated by recombination models, although the models agreed with sharing between unrelated individuals. Because the same donors could not be followed over many years, conclusions were based on cross-sectional statistical analysis. Compared with coincidental sharing between unrelated individuals, an excess of low generation-probability sequences was observed among out-of-frame TCR alpha sequences shared between twins. Abundant cord blood beta clonotypes had fewer insertions, young adult naive repertoires showed a similar but weaker trend, and memory repertoires showed no such trend. In beta out-of-frame sequences, excess twin sharing was weaker, because having fewer shared sequences lowered the signal-to-noise ratio.

The CDR3, from cysteine to phenylalanine, totals 15 residues. Only CDR3 DNA remains: 45 bases, in frame from the first base. V is pruned by 7 bases and J by 1 base, leaving 8 bases of the junction without a gene match. From a lookup of the germline V gene, CDR1 and CDR2 are SNHLY and FYNNEI. Libraries were prepared through 5' RACE. TCRdb lists the instrument as Illumina HiSeq 2000. A universal primer binding site was introduced by template switching, and a unique molecular identifier was present in the final cDNA, enabling accurate counting of TCR cDNA molecules. Specific primers in the conserved constant-segment region were used to synthesize first-strand cDNA for the TCR alpha and beta chains. To control for contamination, every cDNA library carried two barcodes: a SMART-Mk sample barcode plus Illumina barcodes. TruSeq adapter sequences, together with Illumina sample barcodes, were added in two successive PCR steps. The Illumina HiSeq platform was used with custom primers to sequence TCR alpha and beta cDNA libraries. The paper's processing steps were these. Unique molecular identifiers were extracted from raw reads with MiGEC, and CDR3 positions were determined with MiXCR. For each individual, recombination models were inferred using an EM algorithm with the repgenHMM and IGoR tools. The analysis of shared clonotypes was done with the tcR package in R, with sharing normalized by the product of cloneset sizes. To study raw recombination without the effects of thymic and clonal selection, out-of-frame nonproductive sequences were analyzed. TCRdb redid the processing of the public reads, applying fastp at Q25 and MiXCR, and retained in-frame beta chains. Each entry is one CDR3 protein sequence, shown with its most common DNA and genes. The authors' filters were not applied to this entry. Counted in this sample were hundreds of thousands of distinct CDR3 sequences; about 18% of them appeared once. In total, the top ten clones hold 13% of the sample.

Every donor in the study was a healthy Caucasian. Three pairs of female monozygotic twins, all aged 18 to 29 years, made up the twin cohort. Peripheral blood mononuclear cells were used as the source from which RNA for TCR libraries was isolated. Concerning this clonotype: It lacks a known antigen. Base-call qualities are not available, and no considerably larger clone is one nucleotide away.

In addition, the sample was reused for a study of T cells expressing NK-cell markers. Per the second study: Three sorted T-cell subsets (CD3+CD56+NKG2C+, CD3+CD56+NKG2C- and CD3+CD56-NKG2C+) from about 8 donors had their TCR beta-chain repertoires profiled. Among the eight sequenced donors, seven were HCMV-seropositive and one was HCMV-seronegative. To restrict sorting to alphabetaTCR-expressing T cells, an anti-gammadeltaTCR antibody was added in several experiments. For several donors, the dominant CD3+CD56+NKG2C+ clonotypes were among the top 10 CD8+ clonotypes and accounted for roughly 1.0-8% of CD8+ T cells. Those dominant clonotypes were again the most abundant among CD3+CD56-NKG2C+ cells in a few donors, at about 25-65%. Whether the expanded NKG2C-expressing T cell clones were specific for HCMV antigens remained unclear. The eight sequenced donors were randomly selected healthy volunteers, three men and five women. HCMV-specific IgG was detected in serum with a commercial ELISA kit to determine HCMV serostatus. Bulk peripheral blood T-cell repertoires were additionally sequenced from unsorted PBMC for several donors. MIGEC was used to demultiplex reads and group the reads by UMI, and MiTCR was used to assemble and quantify clonotypes. To exclude erroneous sequences, only TCR cDNA sequences supported by at least two reads were retained. The tcR package was used for downstream repertoire analysis, and clonotypes were matched between fractions using CDR3 nucleotide sequence together with V segment. VDJmatch was used to annotate antigen specificity against VDJdb, with one amino acid substitution in CDR3 permitted.

The sample was PBMCs. The clonotype was recovered from a woman aged 18-29 years in good health. In this chain, TRBV2 is recombined with TRBJ2-5; 8 nucleotides in the junction match TRBD1. The DNA is TGTGCCAGCAACTACAGGGGGTTCGTCCAAGAGACCCAGTACTTC. Its amino acids are CASNYRGFVQETQYF.